This paragraph covers one TCR beta chain sequence. Its matching antigen is unknown. The germline gives CDR1 LNHDA, CDR2 SQIVND (reference sequence). CDR3 length: 14 amino acids. V was clipped by 1 base and J by 7 bases; unmatched bases: 3. Data came from immunoSEQ multiplex PCR; TCRdb stores just in-frame clones and leaves some out. The data hold 250,000 to 400,000 clones, with approximately 86% observed a single time. The data were obtained in a study of cytomegalovirus exposure and HLA in healthy donors. A 120-subject validation cohort, separate from the approximately 720-subject first cohort, supplied the donors. Whole-study results and caveats: Clusters of TCRs from the first cohort tended to co-occur in the 100 to 150 validation repertoires (as a later analysis found). Specific recognition of CMV antigens was confirmed in vitro for three chains (all CMV-associated). The study designated 160 or so TCR beta chains cytomegalovirus-associated.

This chain joins TRBV19 and TRBJ2-4, with 8 bases identical to TRBD2. This TCR was sampled from a man aged 25 to 40 in good health and CMV-seronegative. The material sequenced was PBMCs. The CDR3 spells CASSIAGGPNIQYF. For the CDR3, the DNA is TGTGCCAGTAGTATAGCGGGGGGGCCGAACATTCAGTACTTC.